One sample yielded the 8 T cell receptor beta chains listed below, sequenced in a study of OX40 agonist ivuxolimab in advanced cancers. Repertoires were generated with immunoSEQ multiplex PCR, while TCRdb's copy carries only in-frame clones and drops some. Among tens of thousands of clones listed, 88% were seen once. This sample comprised CD4+ or CD8+ T cells sorted from blood, obtained in a trial of the OX40 agonist ivuxolimab. The receptor source for this set is an adult with an advanced solid tumor such as melanoma, head and neck, liver or kidney cancer.

The table lists this clone with a few counts. The V gene is TRBV27, the J gene TRBJ1-5, with D tentatively TRBD1 (6 bases). This CDR3 contains 14 residues. V lost 4 bases, J lost 6 bases, and 13 bases lay in between. Germline assignment: CDR1 MNHEY and CDR2 SMNVEV (reference sequence). DNA of the CDR3: TGTGCCAGCAGTTCCTCACAGGGAGGTCAGCCCCAGCATTTT. This codes for CASSSSQGGQPQHF.

J is TRBJ1-4 and V is TRBV7-6; maybe TRBD1 (5 bases). CDR1 is SGHVS and CDR2 is FNYEAQ in the germline V gene. Trimming took 5 bases from V and 5 from J, leaving 21 bases between them. CDR3 length: 17 residues. The CDR3 region has the DNA TGTGCCAGCAGCACCCGCCCCGGGGGGGACCCAAATGAAAAACTGTTTTTT. This translates into CASSTRPGGDPNEKLFF.

The chain couples TRBV7-2 to TRBJ1-2; 8 nucleotides line up with TRBD1. The CDR3 spans 15 residues. The V and J ends lost 5 bases and 7 bases, in that order; junction bases with no gene match: 12. Germline lookup yields CDR1 SGHTA and CDR2 FQGNSA. The CDR3 loop is CASSHSGQGPGGYTF. Here the CDR3 DNA reads TGTGCCAGCAGCCATAGCGGACAGGGCCCTGGTGGCTACACCTTC.

V gene TRBV27 combines with J gene TRBJ2-7; 9 nucleotides line up with TRBD1. The V segment lost 4 bases and the J segment 2 bases; nucleotides outside the gene matches: 3. Germline lookup yields CDR1 MNHEY and CDR2 SMNVEV (reference sequence). The CDR3 covers 14 residues. CDR3 sequence: CASSWTGAPYEQYF. For the CDR3, the DNA is TGTGCCAGCAGTTGGACAGGGGCCCCCTACGAGCAGTACTTC.

The genes are TRBV27 and TRBJ2-1; 10 nucleotides agree with TRBD1. The CDR3 is made up of 16 amino acids. The V segment lost 6 bases and the J segment 7 bases; nucleotides outside the gene matches: 12. In germline, CDR1 is MNHEY, CDR2 SMNVEV (reference sequence). This chain's CDR3 is CASSSDGTGERNEQFF. The CDR3 region has the DNA TGTGCCAGCAGCTCAGACGGGACAGGGGAGAGGAATGAGCAGTTCTTC.

The chain recombines TRBV19 with TRBJ2-1; D possibly corresponds to TRBD1 (5 bases). Per the germline V gene, CDR1 is LNHDA and CDR2 is SQIVND (reference sequence). V was shortened by 3 bases and J by 9 bases, with 18 bases between the two germline ends. The CDR3 length is 15 residues. CDR3 loop: CASSIQTGVRSEQFF. CDR3 sequence (DNA): TGTGCCAGTAGTATTCAAACAGGCGTCCGGAGTGAGCAGTTCTTC. The full variable domain, with the rest looked up from reference TRBV19 and TRBJ2-1, is DGGITQSPKYLFRKEGQNVTLSCEQNLNHDAMYWYRQDPGQGLRLIYYSQIVNDFQKGDIAEGYSVSREKKESFPLTVTSAQKNPTAFYLCASSIQTGVRSEQFFGPGTRLTVL.

The chain has TRBV4-1 and TRBJ1-2; 8 nucleotides align to TRBD1. With 1 base clipped from V and 2 bases from J, the junction kept 6 bases outside the gene matches. The germline CDR1 and CDR2 sequences are MGHRA and YSYEKL. CDR3 size: 16 residues. This CDR3 is CASSQAGTGSNYGYTF. The CDR3 coding sequence is TGCGCCAGCAGCCAAGCCGGGACAGGATCGAACTATGGCTACACCTTC.

There are a few counts of this clone. The rearrangement links TRBV2 to TRBJ1-5; TRBD1 aligns across 8 bases. The CDR3 totals 13 residues. The V gene end was trimmed by 9 bases and the J gene end by 4 bases; junction bases not matched to a gene: 5. Germline loops: CDR1 SNHLY, CDR2 FYNNEI. The chain's CDR3 is CASGQGANQPQHF. The CDR3 DNA sequence: TGTGCCAGTGGACAGGGCGCTAATCAGCCCCAGCATTTT.